These 2 T cell receptor beta chains came from one sample sequenced in a study of blood T cell repertoires in COVID-19. Sequencing used immunoSEQ multiplex PCR; TCRdb keeps in-frame clones, though not all of them. The table lists 100,000 to 150,000 clones, approximately 71% of them singletons. The sequencing input was peripheral blood. These receptors were collected from a human donor in a cohort sampled during active COVID-19.

The V gene is TRBV30, the J gene TRBJ1-6; D may be TRBD1 (5 bases). The CDR3 has 13 residues. V shed 5 bases and J shed 9 bases, with 14 bases lying between them. Germline CDR1 GTSNPN, CDR2 SVGIG (reference sequence). CDR3 coding DNA: TGTGCCTGGGGCCCGGGGGTTAGTTCACCCCTCCACTTT. This gives the protein CAWGPGVSSPLHF.

This sequence joins TRBV14 and TRBJ2-7, with 9 bases aligning to TRBD1. V was pared by 8 bases and J by 4 bases, with 9 bases of the junction left unmatched. Germline V lookup: CDR1 SGHDN, CDR2 FVKESK. The CDR3 has 14 residues. The DNA of the CDR3 is TGTGCCAGCCGCTCCGGGACAGGGTTATACGAGCAGTACTTC. This encodes CASRSGTGLYEQYF.